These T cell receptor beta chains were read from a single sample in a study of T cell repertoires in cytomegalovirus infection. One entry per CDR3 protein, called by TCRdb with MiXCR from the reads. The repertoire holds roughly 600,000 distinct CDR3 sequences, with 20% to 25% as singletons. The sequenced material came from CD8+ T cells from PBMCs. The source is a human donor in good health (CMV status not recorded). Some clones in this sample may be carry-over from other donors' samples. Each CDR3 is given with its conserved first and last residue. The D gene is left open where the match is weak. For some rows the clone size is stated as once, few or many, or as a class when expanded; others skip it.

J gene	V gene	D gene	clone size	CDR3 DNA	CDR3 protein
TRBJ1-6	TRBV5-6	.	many	TGTGCCAGCAGCTTTGGGGGAAATTCACCCCTCCACTTT	CASSFGGNSPLHF
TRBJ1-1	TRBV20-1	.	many	TGCAGTGCTAGCGGTAGCCAAGACACTGAAGCTTTCTTT	CSASGSQDTEAFF
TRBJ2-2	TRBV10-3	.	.	TGTGCCATCAGTGAATCCGACCCCGGGGAGCTGTTTTTT	CAISESDPGELFF
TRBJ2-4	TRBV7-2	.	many	TGTGCCAGCAGCTTAGTCGTCGGAGCCAAAAACATTCAGTACTTC	CASSLVVGAKNIQYF
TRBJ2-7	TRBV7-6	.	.	TGTGCCAGCAGCCTCAGCAGTACAGGGCCAACCTACGAGCAGTACTTC	CASSLSSTGPTYEQYF
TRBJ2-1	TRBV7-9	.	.	TGTGCCAGCAGCGTAGGTTCCAACAATGAGCAGTTCTTC	CASSVGSNNEQFF
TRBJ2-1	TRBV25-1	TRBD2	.	TGTGCCAGTAGCGGGGGGCACCTCACCTACAATGAGCAGTTCTTC	CASSGGHLTYNEQFF
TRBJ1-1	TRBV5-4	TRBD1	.	TGTGCCAGCAGCTTGACAGGGGTAAAACCCATGAACACTGAAGCTTTCTTT	CASSLTGVKPMNTEAFF
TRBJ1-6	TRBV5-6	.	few	TGTGCCAGCAGCACGCAGGGAGGGAGGTCACCCCTCCACTTT	CASSTQGGRSPLHF
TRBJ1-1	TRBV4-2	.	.	TGTGCCAGCAGCACAGAAGACAGGCCCCGAGGTGAAGCTTTCTTT	CASSTEDRPRGEAFF
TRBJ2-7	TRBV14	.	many	TGTGCCAGCAGCCCAGACGGTCAAATCGGCGAGCAGTACTTC	CASSPDGQIGEQYF
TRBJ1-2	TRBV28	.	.	TGTGTCAGCAGCGCAGGGGTGTCCAACTATGGCTACACCTTC	CVSSAGVSNYGYTF
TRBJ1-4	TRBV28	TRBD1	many	TGTGCCAGCACCCCGACAGGGCGGCGAGAAAAACTGTTTTTT	CASTPTGRREKLFF
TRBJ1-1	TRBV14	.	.	TGTGCCAGCAGCCAAGATTCGGTGCAAACTGAAGCTTTCTTT	CASSQDSVQTEAFF
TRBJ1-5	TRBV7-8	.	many	TGTGCCAGCAGCCCCCCCACCGGGGGCAATCAGCCCCAGCATTTT	CASSPPTGGNQPQHF
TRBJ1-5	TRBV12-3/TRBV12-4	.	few	TGTGCCACCAGCTGGGGTTCGGTCCAGCCCCAGCATTTT	CATSWGSVQPQHF
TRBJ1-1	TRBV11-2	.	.	TGTGCCAGCGCACACAGCGCCACTGAAGCTTTCTTT	CASAHSATEAFF
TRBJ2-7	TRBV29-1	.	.	TGCAGCGCCGACAATAACTACGAGCAGTACTTC	CSADNNYEQYF
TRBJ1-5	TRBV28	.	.	TGTGCCAGCACCGAGGAGGGTGCGGGCAATCAGCCCCAGCATTTT	CASTEEGAGNQPQHF
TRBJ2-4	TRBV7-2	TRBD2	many	TGTGCCAGCAGCTTAGATAATAGCGGGGGCCTGAGGGACATTCAGTACTTC	CASSLDNSGGLRDIQYF
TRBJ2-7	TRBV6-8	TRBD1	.	TGTGCCAGCAGCCCAGGGACAGGGATATCCTTGGACCTCCTCGAGCAGTACTTC	CASSPGTGISLDLLEQYF
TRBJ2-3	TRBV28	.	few	TGTGCCAGCAGTCGCGTCAGGATTGATAGCGCAGATACGCAGTATTTT	CASSRVRIDSADTQYF
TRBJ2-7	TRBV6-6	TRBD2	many	TGTGCCAGCGGATCCCAAGCGGGGGAGCAGTACTTC	CASGSQAGEQYF
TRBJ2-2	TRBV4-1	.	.	TGCGCCAGCAGCCAAGCTCCAACCGGGGAGCTGTTTTTT	CASSQAPTGELFF
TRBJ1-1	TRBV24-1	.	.	TGTGCCACCAGTGGGAAGAACACTGAAGCTTTCTTT	CATSGKNTEAFF
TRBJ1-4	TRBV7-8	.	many	TGTGCCAGCAGCCCGAGATTATGGGGGGCTGGTGAAAAACTGTTTTTT	CASSPRLWGAGEKLFF
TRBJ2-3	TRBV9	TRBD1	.	TGTGTCAGCAGCGCCGGGACAGGGTTTAGCACAGATACGCAGTATTTT	CVSSAGTGFSTDTQYF
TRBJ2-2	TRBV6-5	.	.	TGTGCCAGCAGTTACACCTCGGGCGGGTACACCGGGGAGCTGTTTTTT	CASSYTSGGYTGELFF
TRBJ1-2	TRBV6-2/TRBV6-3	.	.	TGTGCCAACAACCCTTTACAGGGCTGGTATGGCTACACCTTC	CANNPLQGWYGYTF
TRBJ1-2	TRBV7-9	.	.	TGTGCCAGCAGCTCGGACAGTCGACGCCCTAACTATGGCTACACCTTC	CASSSDSRRPNYGYTF
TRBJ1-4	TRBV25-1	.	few	TGTGCCAGCAGTGAATATTTCCCTAGAGCGGTTGAAAAACTGTTTTTT	CASSEYFPRAVEKLFF
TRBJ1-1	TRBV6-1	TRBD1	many	TGTGCCAGCAGTTCCTACCGACAGGGCGGCGGCACTGAAGCTTTCTTT	CASSSYRQGGGTEAFF
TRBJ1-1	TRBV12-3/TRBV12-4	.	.	TGTGCCAGCAACCTCGGATCGGAAGTTTTCTTT	CASNLGSEVFF
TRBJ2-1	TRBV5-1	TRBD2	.	TGCGCCAGCAGCTGGGCTAGCGGGATCTACAATGAGCAGTTCTTC	CASSWASGIYNEQFF
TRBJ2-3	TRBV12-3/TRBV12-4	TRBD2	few	TGTGCCAGCAGTAAGGGACTAGCGGGGCTTTCTGAAGATACGCAGTATTTT	CASSKGLAGLSEDTQYF
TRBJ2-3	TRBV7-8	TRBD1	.	TGTGCCACCACAGGGGTTCCTAGCACAGATACGCAGTATTTT	CATTGVPSTDTQYF
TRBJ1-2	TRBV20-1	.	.	TGCAGTGCTAGTGGGACAACTAACTATGGCTACACCTTC	CSASGTTNYGYTF
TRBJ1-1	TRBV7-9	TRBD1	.	TGTGCCAGCAGCTCCGACAGGGCTGAAGCTTTCTTT	CASSSDRAEAFF
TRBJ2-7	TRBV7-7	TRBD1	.	TGTGCTAGCAGCTCGCCCGGGACAGGGGACCTTACCTGGGACGAGCAGTACTTC	CASSSPGTGDLTWDEQYF
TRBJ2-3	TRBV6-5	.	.	TGTGCCAGCAGTTACTCACCCGATTCTAGCACAGATACGCAGTATTTT	CASSYSPDSSTDTQYF